Each of the 21 T cell receptor beta chains below was sequenced from the same sample in a study of blood T cell repertoires in COVID-19. The data were produced by immunoSEQ multiplex PCR, yet TCRdb's version contains in-frame clones alone and is incomplete. In the table there are a few hundred thousand clones, around nine tenths of which are singletons. The specimen sequenced was peripheral blood. The receptor set was obtained from a man between 45 and 60 years old with active or convalescent COVID-19.

The gene calls are TRBV18 and TRBJ1-1; D not certain. The CDR3 is made up of 14 amino acids. Germline V gene lookup returns CDR1 KGHSH and CDR2 LQKENI. The V and J ends lost 3 bases and 0 bases respectively, with 8 bases between them. The CDR3 DNA is TGTGCCAGCTCACCCCTATCGATGAACACTGAAGCTTTCTTT. Protein product: CASSPLSMNTEAFF.

Only one count was recorded for this clone. V and J are TRBV2 and TRBJ1-2, with D unresolved. V lost 9 bases and J 1 base, leaving 9 bases between the germline ends. The CDR3 extends over 12 amino acids. Germline lookup yields CDR1 SNHLY and CDR2 FYNNEI. The CDR3 sequence is CASRGVNYGYTF. The CDR3 nucleotides are TGTGCCAGTAGAGGTGTTAACTATGGCTACACCTTC.

The chain has TRBV28 and TRBJ1-2, with D perhaps TRBD1 (5 bases). CDR1 and CDR2 from the germline V gene are MDHEN and SYDVKM. The CDR3 loop spans 16 amino acids. Trimming took off 2 bases at V and 4 bases at J, with 17 bases between the two ends. This CDR3 reads CASSLRGQNPTYGYTF. CDR3 coding DNA: TGTGCCAGCAGTTTAAGGGGCCAGAACCCAACCTATGGCTACACCTTC.

V usage is TRBV6-5 and J usage is TRBJ2-1; 8 nucleotides line up with TRBD2. Germline V CDR1 and CDR2: MNHEY, SVGAGI. J was trimmed by 9 bases and V by 2 bases; bases with no gene match: 6. The CDR3 contains 14 residues. CDR3 loop: CASSYRPSGGEQFF. The CDR3 DNA is TGTGCCAGCAGTTACAGGCCCAGCGGGGGTGAGCAGTTCTTC.

The V gene is TRBV9, the J gene TRBJ2-7; D is possibly TRBD2 (6 bases). Germline V lookup: CDR1 SGDLS, CDR2 YYNGEE. The germline V and J ends were trimmed by 3 bases and 0 bases, with 13 bases remaining between them. This CDR3 has 15 amino acids. The CDR3 loop is CASSETDGSSYEQYF. DNA of the CDR3: TGTGCCAGCAGCGAGACGGACGGGAGCTCCTACGAGCAGTACTTC.

The rearrangement joins TRBV19 to TRBJ2-6; tentative D call: TRBD1 (5 bases). Trimming pared 7 bases from V and 2 bases from J, leaving 9 bases between. Looked up from germline, CDR1 is LNHDA and CDR2 is SQIVND (reference sequence). This CDR3 is built from 14 residues. This CDR3 is CASNAGPGANVLTF. Written as DNA, the CDR3 is TGTGCCAGTAACGCAGGGCCTGGGGCCAACGTCCTGACTTTC.

This sequence joins TRBV29-1 and TRBJ2-7; TRBD2 matches 9 bases. Germline CDR1 and CDR2: SQVTM and ANQGSEA. The CDR3 extends over 15 amino acids. J gave up 0 bases and V 6 bases, and 9 bases lay outside the gene matches. The CDR3 DNA reads TGCAGCGTCTTAAAGCTAGCGGGGCTCTCCTACGAGCAGTACTTC. Amino acid sequence: CSVLKLAGLSYEQYF.

The rearrangement joins TRBV3-1 (or the pseudogene TRBV3-2) to TRBJ1-2, with 9 positions matching TRBD1. CDR3 size: 15 residues. Germline assignment: CDR1 LGHDT and CDR2 YNNKEL (reference sequence). V lost 1 base to trimming and J lost 0 bases; unmatched junction nucleotides: 0. CDR3 region: CASSQGTGANYGYTF. In DNA, the CDR3 is TGTGCCAGCAGCCAAGGGACAGGGGCTAACTATGGCTACACCTTC.

In this sample, this clone turned up once. The J gene is TRBJ1-3, the V gene TRBV6-2 or TRBV6-3; unclear D gene. Germline V gene lookup returns CDR1 MNHEY and CDR2 SVGEGT. The CDR3 consists of 14 residues. V lost 5 bases to trimming and J lost 0 bases, with 8 bases between them. The CDR3 loop is CASSADPSGNTIYF. The DNA of the CDR3 is TGTGCCAGCAGTGCAGATCCCTCTGGAAACACCATATATTTT.

The chain employs TRBV28 and TRBJ1-4; D unresolved. CDR1 is MDHEN, CDR2 SYDVKM, per germline. The CDR3 extends over 14 amino acids. Between the trimmed V and J ends, which lost 5 bases and 4 bases, there was a span of 11 bases. The CDR3 sequence is CASSPQSFNEKLFF. Here the CDR3 DNA reads TGTGCCAGCAGTCCCCAGTCCTTTAATGAAAAACTGTTTTTT.

The chain links TRBV2 to TRBJ2-3; D perhaps matches TRBD2 (6 bases). The ends were cut back, 11 bases at V and 6 bases at J, with 21 bases in the middle. CDR3 length: 14 residues. CDR1 and CDR2 (germline): SNHLY, FYNNEI. CDR3 sequence: CAAEENRDSDTQYF. The CDR3 DNA reads TGTGCCGCGGAAGAAAACCGGGACTCGGATACGCAGTATTTT.

This chain joins TRBV6-5 and TRBJ1-1; D call uncertain. This CDR3 spans 14 amino acids. V was trimmed by 3 bases and J by 1 base, leaving 9 bases between them. Germline V CDR1 and CDR2: MNHEY, SVGAGI. CDR3 loop: CASSYNPRNTEAFF. In DNA form, the CDR3 reads TGTGCCAGCAGTTATAACCCTAGGAACACTGAAGCTTTCTTT.

The chain couples TRBV11-2 to TRBJ2-5; TRBD1 might be the D (5 bases). Germline values: CDR1 SGHAT, CDR2 FQNNGV. This CDR3 is built from 14 residues. Trimming shortened V by 2 bases and J by 4 bases, and 11 bases separated the two germline ends. CDR3: CASSLSRVAETQYF. As DNA, the CDR3 is TGTGCCAGCAGCTTATCCAGGGTAGCAGAGACCCAGTACTTC.

This chain links TRBV10-1 with TRBJ2-7; possible D gene TRBD1, 5 bases. Germline loops: CDR1 WNHNN, CDR2 SYGVQD (reference sequence). Trimming cost V 6 bases and J 5 bases, with 5 bases left between them. This CDR3 has 10 amino acids. The chain's CDR3 is CASRQDEQYF. The CDR3 nucleotides read TGCGCCAGCAGACAGGACGAGCAGTACTTC.

This rearrangement joins TRBV5-1 to TRBJ2-1; 13 positions agree with TRBD2. Per germline, CDR1 SGHRS and CDR2 YFSETQ. The CDR3 sequence is 15 residues long. With 1 base clipped from V and 7 bases from J, the junction kept 2 bases outside the gene matches. The CDR3 DNA reads as TGCGCCAGCAGCTTGACTAGCGGGAGGGTAAATGAGCAGTTCTTC. Its translation: CASSLTSGRVNEQFF.

The rearrangement joins TRBV5-1 to TRBJ2-7; possibly TRBD2 for D (6 bases). The CDR3 consists of 16 residues. CDR1 and CDR2 from the germline V gene are SGHRS and YFSETQ. Trimming took 0 bases from V and 5 from J, leaving 18 bases between them. DNA for the CDR3: TGCGCCAGCAGCTTGGCCCGAGGGAGGACGCAGGACGAGCAGTACTTC. Its protein product is CASSLARGRTQDEQYF.

V is TRBV5-1 and J is TRBJ1-1; 7 bases align to TRBD1. With 4 bases clipped from V and 3 bases from J, the junction kept 3 bases outside the gene matches. Germline CDR1 reads SGHRS; CDR2 reads YFSETQ. The length of the CDR3 is 13 residues. The CDR3 reads CASSPGQDTEAFF. Written as DNA, the CDR3 is TGCGCCAGCAGCCCCGGACAGGACACTGAAGCTTTCTTT.

CDR3 loop: CASSWDFRGTQYF. For the CDR3, the DNA is TGTGCCAGCAGCTGGGATTTCCGGGGGACCCAGTACTTC. V is TRBV5-8 and J is TRBJ2-5, with D perhaps TRBD2 (5 bases). CDR1 SGHTS and CDR2 YDEGEE come from the germline V gene. V was cut by 3 bases and J by 7 bases, with 13 bases left in between. The CDR3 has 13 residues.

The chain joins TRBV5-4 to TRBJ1-4; TRBD1 is a possible D gene (5 bases). The CDR3 has 13 residues. The V end was cut by 0 bases, the J end by 7 bases, with 7 bases between. Germline V gene lookup returns CDR1 SGHNT and CDR2 YYREEE (reference sequence). The CDR3 loop reads CASSLAGGEKLFF. For the CDR3, the DNA is TGTGCCAGCAGCTTGGCCGGGGGTGAAAAACTGTTTTTT.

The table lists this clone with a few counts. The rearrangement joins TRBV6-5 to TRBJ2-7; tentative D call: TRBD1 (5 bases). Trimming left V 6 bases short and J 3 bases short, with 12 bases between. The CDR3 has 13 residues. The germline V gene has CDR1 MNHEY and CDR2 SVGAGI. The CDR3 spells CASRPDSLYEQYF. The CDR3, as DNA: TGTGCCAGCAGACCTGACAGTCTCTACGAGCAGTACTTC.

The chain has TRBV18 and TRBJ2-7, with TRBD1 matching 9 bases. Germline V gives CDR1 KGHSH, CDR2 LQKENI. The CDR3 has 15 amino acids. V gave up 3 bases and J gave up 0 bases; unmatched junction bases: 3. The CDR3 coding sequence is TGTGCCAGCTCACCGGGACAGGGATACTCCTACGAGCAGTACTTC. Translated: CASSPGQGYSYEQYF.